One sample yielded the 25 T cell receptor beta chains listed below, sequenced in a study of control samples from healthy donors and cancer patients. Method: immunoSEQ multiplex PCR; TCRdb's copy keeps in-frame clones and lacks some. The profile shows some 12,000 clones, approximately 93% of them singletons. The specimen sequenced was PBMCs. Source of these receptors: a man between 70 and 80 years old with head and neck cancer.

CDR3 bases: TGTGCCAGCAGTACCGACAGCTACACTGAAGCTTTCTTT. Translation: CASSTDSYTEAFF. The chain couples TRBV6-6 to TRBJ1-1, with D tentatively TRBD1 (5 bases). CDR3 length: 13 amino acids. With 5 bases removed from V and 3 bases from J, the gap between germline ends came to 10 bases. Germline V gene data show CDR1 as MNHNY and CDR2 as SVGAGI (reference sequence).

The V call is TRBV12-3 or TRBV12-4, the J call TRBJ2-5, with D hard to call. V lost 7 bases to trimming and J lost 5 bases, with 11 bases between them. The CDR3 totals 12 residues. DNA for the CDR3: TGTGCCAGCAAGGGCAGGCTTGAGACCCAGTACTTC. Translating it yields CASKGRLETQYF.

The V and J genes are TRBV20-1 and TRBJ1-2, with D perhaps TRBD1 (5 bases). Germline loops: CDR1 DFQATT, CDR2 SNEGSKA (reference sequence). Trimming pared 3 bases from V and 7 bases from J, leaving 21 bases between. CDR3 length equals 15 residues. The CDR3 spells CSASIAGASGTGYTF. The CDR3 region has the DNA TGCAGTGCTAGTATAGCCGGGGCTTCCGGGACTGGCTACACCTTC.

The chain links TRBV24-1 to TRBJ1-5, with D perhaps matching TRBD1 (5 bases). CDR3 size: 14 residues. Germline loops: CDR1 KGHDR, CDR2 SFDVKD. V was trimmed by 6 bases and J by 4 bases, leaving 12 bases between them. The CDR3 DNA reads TGTGCCACCAGTTTCCGGGGGTGGAATCAGCCCCAGCATTTT. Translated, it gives CATSFRGWNQPQHF.

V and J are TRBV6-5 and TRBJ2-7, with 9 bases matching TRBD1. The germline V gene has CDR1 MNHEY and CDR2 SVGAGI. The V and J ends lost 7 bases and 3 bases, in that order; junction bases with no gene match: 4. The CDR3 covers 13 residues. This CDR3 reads CASTPGQGYEQYF. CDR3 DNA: TGTGCCAGCACCCCGGGACAGGGCTACGAGCAGTACTTC.

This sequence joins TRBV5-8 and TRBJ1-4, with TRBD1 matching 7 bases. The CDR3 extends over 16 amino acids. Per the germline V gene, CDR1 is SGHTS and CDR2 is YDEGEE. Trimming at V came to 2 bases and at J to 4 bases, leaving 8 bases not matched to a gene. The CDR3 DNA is TGTGCCAGCAGCTTTGAAGGGACAGCCTATAATGAAAAACTGTTTTTT. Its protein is CASSFEGTAYNEKLFF.

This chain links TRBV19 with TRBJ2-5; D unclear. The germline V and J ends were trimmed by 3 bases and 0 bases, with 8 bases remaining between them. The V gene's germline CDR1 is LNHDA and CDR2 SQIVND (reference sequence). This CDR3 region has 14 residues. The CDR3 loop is CASSIISNQETQYF. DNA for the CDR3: TGTGCCAGTAGTATTATATCCAACCAAGAGACCCAGTACTTC.

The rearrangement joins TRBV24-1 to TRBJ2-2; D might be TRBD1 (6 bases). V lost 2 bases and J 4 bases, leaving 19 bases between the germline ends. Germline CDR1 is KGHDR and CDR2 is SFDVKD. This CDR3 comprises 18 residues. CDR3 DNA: TGTGCCACCAGTGATTCACAGGGTCCAGGCTTAGGCACCGGGGAGCTGTTTTTT. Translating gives CATSDSQGPGLGTGELFF.

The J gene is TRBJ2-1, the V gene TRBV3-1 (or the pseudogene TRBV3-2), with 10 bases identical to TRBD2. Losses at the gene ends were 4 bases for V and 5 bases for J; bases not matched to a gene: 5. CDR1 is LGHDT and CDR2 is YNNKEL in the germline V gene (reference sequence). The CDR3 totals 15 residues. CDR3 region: CASSRATSGNNEQFF. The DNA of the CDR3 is TGTGCCAGCAGCCGAGCAACTAGCGGGAACAATGAGCAGTTCTTC.

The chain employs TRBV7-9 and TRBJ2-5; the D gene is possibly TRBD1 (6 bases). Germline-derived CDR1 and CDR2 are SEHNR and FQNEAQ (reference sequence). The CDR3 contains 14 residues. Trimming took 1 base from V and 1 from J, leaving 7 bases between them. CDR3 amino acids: CASSLDRAQETQYF. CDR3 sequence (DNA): TGTGCCAGCAGCTTAGACAGGGCCCAAGAGACCCAGTACTTC.

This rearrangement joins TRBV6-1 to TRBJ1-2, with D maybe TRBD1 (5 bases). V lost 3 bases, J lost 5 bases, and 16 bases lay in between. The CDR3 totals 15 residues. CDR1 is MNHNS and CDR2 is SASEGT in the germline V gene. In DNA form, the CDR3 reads TGTGCCAGCAGTGATCCGGGACGGAATTTTTATGGCTACACCTTC. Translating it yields CASSDPGRNFYGYTF.

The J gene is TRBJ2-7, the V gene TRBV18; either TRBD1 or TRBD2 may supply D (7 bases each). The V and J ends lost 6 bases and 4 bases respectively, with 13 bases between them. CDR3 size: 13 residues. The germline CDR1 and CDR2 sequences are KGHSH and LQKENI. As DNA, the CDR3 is TGTGCCAGCTCCACAGGGGAGGGGTACGAGCAGTACTTC. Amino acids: CASSTGEGYEQYF.

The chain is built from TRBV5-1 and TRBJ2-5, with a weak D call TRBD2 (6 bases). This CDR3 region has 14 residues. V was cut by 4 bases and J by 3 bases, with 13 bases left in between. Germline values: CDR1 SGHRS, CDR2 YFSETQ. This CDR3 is CASSPGLRKETQYF. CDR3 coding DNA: TGCGCCAGCAGCCCGGGACTGCGCAAAGAGACCCAGTACTTC.

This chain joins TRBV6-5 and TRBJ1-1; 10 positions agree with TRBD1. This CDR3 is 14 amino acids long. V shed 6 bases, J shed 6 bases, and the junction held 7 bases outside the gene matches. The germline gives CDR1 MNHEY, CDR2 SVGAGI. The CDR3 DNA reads TGTGCCAGCAGACCGACAGGGGGCGCGTCTGAAGCTTTCTTT. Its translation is CASRPTGGASEAFF.

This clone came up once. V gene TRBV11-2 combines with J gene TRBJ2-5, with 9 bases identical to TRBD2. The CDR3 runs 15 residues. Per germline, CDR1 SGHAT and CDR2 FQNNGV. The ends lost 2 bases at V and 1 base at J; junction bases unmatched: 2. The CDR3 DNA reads TGTGCCAGCAGCTTATTTAGCGGGGGCCAAGAGACCCAGTACTTC. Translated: CASSLFSGGQETQYF.

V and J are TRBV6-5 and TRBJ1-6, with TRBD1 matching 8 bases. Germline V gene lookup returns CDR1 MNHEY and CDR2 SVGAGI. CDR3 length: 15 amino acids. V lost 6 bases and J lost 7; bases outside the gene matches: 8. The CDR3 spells CASRRGTGGNSPLHF. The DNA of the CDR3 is TGTGCCAGCAGAAGGGGGACAGGTGGGAATTCACCCCTCCACTTT.

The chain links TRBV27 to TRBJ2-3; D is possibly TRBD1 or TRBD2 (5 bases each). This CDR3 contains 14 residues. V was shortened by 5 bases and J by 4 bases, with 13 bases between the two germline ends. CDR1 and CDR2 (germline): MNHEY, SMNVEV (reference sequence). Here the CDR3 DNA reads TGTGCCAGCAGTAGGGGCGGGTTCTCAGATACGCAGTATTTT. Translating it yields CASSRGGFSDTQYF.

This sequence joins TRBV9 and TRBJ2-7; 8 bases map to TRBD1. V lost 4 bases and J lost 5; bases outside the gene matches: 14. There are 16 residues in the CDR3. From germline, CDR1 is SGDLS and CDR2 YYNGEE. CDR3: CASSPRGDRTVNEQYF. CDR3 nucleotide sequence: TGTGCCAGCAGCCCGAGAGGGGACAGGACAGTCAACGAGCAGTACTTC. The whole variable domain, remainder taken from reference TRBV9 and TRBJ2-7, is DSGVTQTPKHLITATGQRVTLRCSPRSGDLSVYWYQQSLDQGLQFLIQYYNGEERAKGNILERFSAQQFPDLHSELNLSSLELGDSALYFCASSPRGDRTVNEQYFGPGTRLTVT.

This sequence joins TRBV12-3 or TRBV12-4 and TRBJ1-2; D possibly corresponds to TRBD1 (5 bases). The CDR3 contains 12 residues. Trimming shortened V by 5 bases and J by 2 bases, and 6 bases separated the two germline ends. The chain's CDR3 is CASSPGNYGYTF. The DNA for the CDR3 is TGTGCCAGCAGTCCAGGGAACTATGGCTACACCTTC.

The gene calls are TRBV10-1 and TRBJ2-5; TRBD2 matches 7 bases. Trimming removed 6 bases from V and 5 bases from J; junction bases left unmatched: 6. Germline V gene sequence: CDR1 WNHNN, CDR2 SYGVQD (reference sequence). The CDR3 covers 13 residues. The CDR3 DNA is TGCGCCAGCAGCCCCGGGGGGTACGAGACCCAGTACTTC. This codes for CASSPGGYETQYF.

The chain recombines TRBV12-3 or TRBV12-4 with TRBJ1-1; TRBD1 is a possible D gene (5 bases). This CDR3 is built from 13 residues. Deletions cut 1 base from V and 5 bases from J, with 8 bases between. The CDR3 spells CASSLVQGTEAFF. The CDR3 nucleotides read TGTGCCAGCAGTTTAGTGCAGGGAACTGAAGCTTTCTTT.

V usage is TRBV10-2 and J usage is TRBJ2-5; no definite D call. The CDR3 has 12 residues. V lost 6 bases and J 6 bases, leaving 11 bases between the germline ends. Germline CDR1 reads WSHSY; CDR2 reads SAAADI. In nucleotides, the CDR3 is TGCGCCAGCAGCGTACTCCCGCAGACCCAGTACTTC. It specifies CASSVLPQTQYF.

The CDR3 region is CASKSTGTGGTDTQYF. For the CDR3, the DNA is TGTGCCAGTAAAAGCACCGGGACAGGGGGCACAGATACGCAGTATTTT. The rearrangement links TRBV19 to TRBJ2-3; 10 bases are shared with TRBD1. The CDR3 sequence is 16 residues long. The V and J ends lost 7 bases and 1 base, in that order; junction bases with no gene match: 8. CDR1 is LNHDA and CDR2 is SQIVND in the germline V gene (reference sequence).

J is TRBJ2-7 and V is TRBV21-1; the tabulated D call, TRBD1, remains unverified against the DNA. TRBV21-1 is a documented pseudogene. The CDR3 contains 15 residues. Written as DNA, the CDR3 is TGTGCCAGCGGAAGACCGGGACAGGGGTCGTACGAGCAGTACTTC. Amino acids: CASGRPGQGSYEQYF.

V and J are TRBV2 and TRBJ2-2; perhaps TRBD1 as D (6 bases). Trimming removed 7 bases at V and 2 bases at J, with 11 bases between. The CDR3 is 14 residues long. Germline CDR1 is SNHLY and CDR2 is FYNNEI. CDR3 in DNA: TGTGCCAGCAAGGGGACACTCAACACCGGGGAGCTGTTTTTT. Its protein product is CASKGTLNTGELFF.